This T cell receptor beta chain was sequenced for a study of blood T cell repertoires in COVID-19. Looking at the study overall: Samples representing acute and convalescent COVID-19 were sourced from the United States, Italy and Spain. From T cells, B-cell-depleted T cells, or PBMCs came the material, which was cDNA or gDNA.

Study processing details: Amplified reference gene primers provided the basis for estimating nucleated cell counts. Using immunoSEQ multiplex PCR, the repertoire was profiled, and TCRdb retains in-frame clones only, with some absent. For V, J and clone size, that table is used; D and trimming come from the DNA. The table has about 89,000 clones, roughly 78% seen once. From germline, CDR1 is SGHAT and CDR2 FQDESV (reference sequence). With 5 bases removed from V and 4 bases from J, the gap between germline ends came to 14 bases. CDR3 length: 14 amino acids. The TCR was taken from a woman of 80 years or more with acute or convalescent COVID-19. J is TRBJ1-1 and V is TRBV11-1, with D perhaps matching TRBD1 (5 bases). Sequenced sample: peripheral blood. CDR3 sequence: CASSPSGGSTEAFF. The DNA of the CDR3 is TGTGCCAGCAGCCCTAGTGGGGGGAGCACTGAAGCTTTCTTT.